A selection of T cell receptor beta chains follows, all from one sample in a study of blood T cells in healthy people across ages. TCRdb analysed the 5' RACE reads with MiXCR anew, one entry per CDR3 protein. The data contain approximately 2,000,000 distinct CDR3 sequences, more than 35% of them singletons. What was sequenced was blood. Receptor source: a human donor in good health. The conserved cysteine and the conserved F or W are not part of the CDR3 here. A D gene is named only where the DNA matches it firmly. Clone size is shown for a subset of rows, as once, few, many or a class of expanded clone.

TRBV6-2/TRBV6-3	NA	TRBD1	ASSRQGPQGQPQH
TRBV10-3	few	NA	AITWDGGGYGYT
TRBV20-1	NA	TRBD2	SAKSLAGALYYNEQF
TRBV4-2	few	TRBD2	ASSQGSGGNTYEQY
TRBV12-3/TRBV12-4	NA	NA	ASSLSETRY
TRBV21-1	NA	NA	ASSKTRLISIPLPYEQY
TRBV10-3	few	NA	AISEISSATDTQY
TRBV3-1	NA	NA	ASSQESHSTQY
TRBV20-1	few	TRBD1	SAGEDRAYTEAF
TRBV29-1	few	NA	SVDQRGEAF
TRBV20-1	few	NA	SARLGGVVQPQH
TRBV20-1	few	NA	SARAPGRTFTDTQY
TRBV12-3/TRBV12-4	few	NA	ASSKLADTQY
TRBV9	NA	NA	ASSENRDVGYEQY
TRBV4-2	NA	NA	ASSQNRDANTGELF
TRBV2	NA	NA	ASSEIGDNSPLH
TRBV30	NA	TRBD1	AFDGTEEYGYT
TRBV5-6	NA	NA	ASSSRTTRLHYGYT
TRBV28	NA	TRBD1	ASSLIDRAYEQY
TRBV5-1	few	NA	ASSLASAADSYEQY